This TCR beta chain was retrieved from a study of spatial heterogeneity in lung cancer. About the research overall: Samples were obtained from 70 or so donors, all untreated early-stage non-small cell lung cancer patients. Sequenced were any available follow-up PBMC samples, which had been obtained a median of roughly 23 months after resection.

The germline V gene encodes CDR1 SGHVS and CDR2 FNYEAQ. The CDR3 length is 16 residues. The V and J ends lost 5 bases and 1 base, in that order; junction bases with no gene match: 7. This clonotype was detected a few times. Time point indicated: blood at routine non-recurrence follow-up after resection. Sequencing of whole RNA from tumor, nontumor lung or frozen PBMC involved no sorting. Individually, TCR cDNA molecules were each labelled with a unique molecular identifier. Each CDR3 protein gets one entry after TCRdb re-called the 5' RACE reads with MiXCR. The table shows 40,000 to 45,000 distinct CDR3 sequences, with 20% to 25% occurring only once.

The material was PBMCs, obtained at follow-up. This TCR was sampled from a female donor with early-stage non-small cell lung cancer. The chain carries TRBV7-6 and TRBJ2-3; TRBD1 agrees at 9 bases. CDR3 residues: CASSEQGAPGTDTQYF. CDR3 DNA sequence: TGTGCCAGCAGCGAACAGGGGGCGCCGGGCACAGATACGCAGTATTTT.